This T cell receptor beta chain was observed in a study of blood T cell repertoires in COVID-19. Across the study: T cells, B-cell-depleted T cells, or PBMCs supplied cDNA or gDNA.

The CDR3 covers 21 residues. Germline CDR1 and CDR2: LGHDT and YNNKEL (reference sequence). V shed 2 bases, J shed 2 bases, and the junction held 23 bases outside the gene matches. Authors' processing steps: Amplified reference gene primers provided the basis for estimating nucleated cell counts. Method: immunoSEQ multiplex PCR; TCRdb's copy keeps in-frame clones and lacks some. V, J and clone size were drawn from that table, and D and trimming were deduced from the DNA. The sample records 360,000 or so clones, less than 90% being singletons. The study drew participants aged about 18 to 89 years from 20 to 30 US areas.

The sample was PBMCs or T cells enriched from blood (not recorded which). The chain recombines TRBV3-1 (or the pseudogene TRBV3-2) with TRBJ2-7; 8 nucleotides agree with TRBD2. The receptor comes from a woman between 45 and 65 years old who had recovered from COVID-19. CDR3 protein: CASSQPRLGPGAGAITYEQYF. The CDR3 DNA is TGTGCCAGCAGCCAACCTAGACTGGGACCGGGAGCGGGGGCTATAACCTACGAGCAGTACTTC.